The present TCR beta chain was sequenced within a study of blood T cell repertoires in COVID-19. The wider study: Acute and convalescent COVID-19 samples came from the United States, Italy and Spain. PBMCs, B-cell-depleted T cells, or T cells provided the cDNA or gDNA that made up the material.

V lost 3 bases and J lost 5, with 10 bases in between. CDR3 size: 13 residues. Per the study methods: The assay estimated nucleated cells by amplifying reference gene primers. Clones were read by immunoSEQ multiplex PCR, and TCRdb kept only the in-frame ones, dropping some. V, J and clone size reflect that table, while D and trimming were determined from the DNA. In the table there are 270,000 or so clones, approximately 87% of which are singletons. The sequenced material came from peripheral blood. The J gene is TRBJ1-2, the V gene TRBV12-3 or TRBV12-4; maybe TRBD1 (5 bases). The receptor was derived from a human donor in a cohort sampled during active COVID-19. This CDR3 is CASSFSAGYGYTF. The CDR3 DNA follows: TGTGCCAGCAGTTTCTCGGCAGGGTATGGCTACACCTTC.